This is a list of T cell receptor beta chains from one sample in a study of blood T cell repertoires in COVID-19. Profiled with immunoSEQ multiplex PCR; TCRdb holds only in-frame clones, not every one. The sample holds about 200,000 clones, about 90% seen once. The specimen sequenced was peripheral blood. These receptors all come from a woman in her 50s with acute or convalescent COVID-19. Both conserved end residues are part of each CDR3. The D gene is left open where the match is weak. Not every row has a clone size; where given, it reads once, few, many or a size class.

cdr3_length clone_size d_call j_call v_call cdr3_aa cdr3_nt
14 few TRBD1 TRBJ1-5 TRBV5-1 CASSPGTGPQPQHF TGCGCCAGCAGCCCGGGGACAGGGCCTCAGCCCCAGCATTTT
15 - TRBD1 TRBJ1-2 TRBV6-5 CASSYGGQGVYGYTF TGTGCCAGCAGTTACGGTGGCCAGGGGGTCTATGGCTACACCTTC
13 - - TRBJ1-1 TRBV18 CASSLQENTEAFF TGTGCCAGCTCACTACAGGAGAACACTGAAGCTTTCTTT
13 - - TRBJ1-5 TRBV6-5 CASRGGFNQPQHF TGTGCCAGCAGAGGGGGATTCAATCAGCCCCAGCATTTT
14 few TRBD1 TRBJ1-2 TRBV7-3 CASSLQGDLDGYTF TGTGCCAGCAGCCTGCAGGGGGACCTGGATGGCTACACCTTC
14 - TRBD1 TRBJ1-5 TRBV7-2 CASSPARGSQPQHF TGTGCCAGCAGCCCGGCCAGGGGGTCTCAGCCCCAGCATTTT
13 - TRBD1 TRBJ1-1 TRBV29-1 CSVRDRADTEAFF TGCAGCGTCCGGGACAGGGCTGACACTGAAGCTTTCTTT
14 - - TRBJ1-4 TRBV19 CASSQGWTNEKLFF TGTGCCAGTAGTCAGGGGTGGACTAATGAAAAACTGTTTTTT
15 - TRBD1 TRBJ2-5 TRBV4-1 CASSQGGTVQETQYF TGCGCCAGCAGCCAAGGGGGGACAGTCCAAGAGACCCAGTACTTC
16 - - TRBJ2-7 TRBV5-6 CASSLQGWPNSYEQYF TGTGCCAGCAGCTTGCAGGGGTGGCCAAACTCCTACGAGCAGTACTTC
14 - TRBD2 TRBJ2-5 TRBV7-3 CTSSLAGGGETQYF TGTACCAGCAGCTTGGCAGGCGGGGGAGAGACCCAGTACTTC
15 - - TRBJ1-1 TRBV6-2/TRBV6-3 CASSLANRDGIEAFF TGTGCCAGCAGCCTCGCCAACAGAGACGGAATTGAAGCTTTCTTT
15 - TRBD2 TRBJ2-1 TRBV9 CASSDRLAENNEQFF TGTGCCAGCAGCGATCGGCTAGCGGAAAACAATGAGCAGTTCTTC
13 - - TRBJ1-3 TRBV6-5 CASSPEAGNTIYF TGTGCCAGCAGTCCCGAGGCTGGAAACACCATATATTTT
16 - TRBD1 TRBJ2-1 TRBV6-2/TRBV6-3 CASSYLTGTGFFEQFF TGTGCCAGCAGTTACTTAACCGGGACAGGTTTTTTTGAGCAGTTCTTC
12 - - TRBJ1-2 TRBV7-9 CASSLPGRGYTF TGTGCCAGCAGCTTGCCGGGTAGAGGCTACACCTTC
13 few - TRBJ1-1 TRBV7-3 CASSPDRDTEAFF TGTGCCAGCAGCCCGGACAGAGACACTGAAGCTTTCTTT
14 - TRBD1 TRBJ1-1 TRBV7-2 CASSLYDRGTEAFF TGTGCCAGCAGCTTGTATGACAGGGGCACTGAAGCTTTCTTT
16 - TRBD2 TRBJ2-3 TRBV3-1/TRBV3-2 CASSQTSGVSTDTQYF TGTGCCAGCAGCCAGACTAGCGGGGTTAGCACAGATACGCAGTATTTT
12 few - TRBJ1-5 TRBV28 CASSVGGQPQHF TGTGCCAGCAGTGTAGGGGGTCAGCCCCAGCATTTT
14 - - TRBJ2-1 TRBV10-3 CAGGRAPTYNEQFF TGTGCCGGGGGCCGGGCCCCTACCTACAATGAGCAGTTCTTC
17 - - TRBJ1-3 TRBV18 CASSPLQTFDSGNTIYF TGTGCCAGCTCACCTTTACAGACATTTGACTCTGGAAACACCATATATTTT
12 - TRBD1 TRBJ1-1 TRBV2 CASNTDRGEAFF TGTGCCAGCAACACGGACAGGGGTGAAGCTTTCTTT
14 - - TRBJ2-7 TRBV2 CASVATGVIGEQYF TGTGCCAGCGTAGCAACGGGAGTCATTGGCGAGCAGTACTTC
14 - TRBD1 TRBJ2-7 TRBV5-4 CASSYGTVSYEQYF TGTGCCAGCAGCTATGGGACAGTCTCCTACGAGCAGTACTTC
15 - - TRBJ2-6 TRBV28 CASSLAGTGANVLTF TGTGCCAGCAGTTTAGCGGGAACCGGGGCCAACGTCCTGACTTTC
17 - TRBD1 TRBJ1-3 TRBV7-9 CASSFAYRGTTGNTIYF TGTGCCAGCAGCTTCGCCTACAGGGGGACTACTGGAAACACCATATATTTT
15 - - TRBJ1-1 TRBV3-1/TRBV3-2 CASSESGHRNTEAFF TGTGCCAGCAGCGAATCGGGACATCGAAACACTGAAGCTTTCTTT
15 - TRBD1 TRBJ2-7 TRBV27 CASSSWTGGSYEQYF TGTGCCAGCAGTTCCTGGACAGGGGGCTCCTACGAGCAGTACTTC
15 - - TRBJ2-1 TRBV19 CASSIPSGPLNEQFF TGTGCCAGTAGTATACCCAGCGGGCCCCTCAATGAGCAGTTCTTC
14 - TRBD1 TRBJ1-4 TRBV12-5 CASGLEGAGEKLFF TGTGCTAGTGGTTTGGAGGGGGCTGGGGAAAAACTGTTTTTT
14 - - TRBJ2-7 TRBV2 CASSPGSTSYEQYF TGTGCCAGCAGTCCGGGGTCTACCTCCTACGAGCAGTACTTC
15 - TRBD2 TRBJ2-5 TRBV6-2/TRBV6-3 CASSKRGAHQETQYF TGTGCCAGCAGCAAGCGGGGGGCGCACCAAGAGACCCAGTACTTC
14 - - TRBJ1-5 TRBV29-1 CSVVLQDSNQPQHF TGCAGCGTTGTATTACAGGATAGCAATCAGCCCCAGCATTTT
15 - TRBD1 TRBJ1-2 TRBV5-6 CASSLGTGVMRGYTF TGTGCCAGCAGCCTGGGGACAGGGGTAATGCGGGGCTACACCTTC
16 - TRBD2 TRBJ2-3 TRBV2 CASSPGLAGGTDTQYF TGTGCCAGCAGTCCGGGACTAGCGGGGGGAACAGATACGCAGTATTTT
17 - - TRBJ2-3 TRBV5-1 CASSLGYVTRGTDTQYF TGCGCCAGCAGCTTGGGGTACGTGACTAGGGGCACAGATACGCAGTATTTT
15 once - TRBJ2-3 TRBV7-6 CASSFSRETTDTQYF TGTGCCAGCAGCTTTAGCCGGGAGACGACAGATACGCAGTATTTT
16 - - TRBJ1-2 TRBV5-6 CASRLLRTGTYHGYTF TGTGCCAGCCGACTTTTACGAACCGGGACTTACCATGGCTACACCTTC
14 - TRBD1 TRBJ2-7 TRBV5-1 CASSQRTGGYEQYF TGCGCCAGCAGCCAGAGGACAGGGGGGTACGAGCAGTACTTC
13 - - TRBJ2-1 TRBV5-1 CASSSTGYNEQFF TGCGCCAGCAGCTCTACGGGGTACAATGAGCAGTTCTTC
15 - TRBD2 TRBJ2-1 TRBV30 CAWSVRAGGRNEQFF TGTGCCTGGAGTGTAAGGGCGGGGGGGCGGAATGAGCAGTTCTTC
14 - - TRBJ1-3 TRBV11-2 CASSLGRSGNTIYF TGTGCCAGCAGCCTAGGGAGGAGCGGAAACACCATATATTTT
12 - - TRBJ2-3 TRBV28 CASHSSSDTQYF TGTGCCAGTCATTCAAGCTCAGATACGCAGTATTTT
17 - TRBD1 TRBJ2-2 TRBV27 CASTSPNRGANTGELFF TGTGCCAGCACCTCGCCTAACAGGGGAGCGAACACCGGGGAGCTGTTTTTT
15 - TRBD2 TRBJ2-5 TRBV4-2 CASSQESGGQETQYF TGTGCCAGCAGCCAAGAGAGCGGGGGGCAAGAGACCCAGTACTTC
16 - TRBD1 TRBJ2-3 TRBV9 CASSTWTGVSTDTQYF TGTGCCAGCAGCACCTGGACAGGGGTTAGCACAGATACGCAGTATTTT
13 few - TRBJ1-1 TRBV5-1 CASSSDRWAEAFF TGCGCCAGCAGCTCGGACAGATGGGCTGAAGCTTTCTTT
16 once TRBD2 TRBJ2-5 TRBV7-2 CASSLLYTAGQETQYF TGTGCCAGCAGCTTATTATATACAGCGGGACAAGAGACCCAGTACTTC
18 - TRBD1 TRBJ1-6 TRBV27 CASTPRRQGANYNSPLHF TGTGCCAGCACCCCGAGGCGACAGGGGGCTAACTATAATTCACCCCTCCACTTT
14 - - TRBJ2-2 TRBV18 CASSQSQGTGELFF TGTGCCAGCTCACAAAGTCAGGGGACCGGGGAGCTGTTTTTT
12 - - TRBJ1-2 TRBV20-1 CSASPRVYGYTF TGCAGTGCCAGTCCCCGGGTCTATGGCTACACCTTC
15 - TRBD1 TRBJ2-5 TRBV5-1 CASSPIPGGAETQYF TGCGCCAGCAGCCCCATACCAGGGGGTGCAGAGACCCAGTACTTC
18 - TRBD2 TRBJ2-2 TRBV19 CASRATTSGRVVTGELFF TGTGCCAGTAGGGCCACAACTAGCGGGAGAGTGGTGACCGGGGAGCTGTTTTTT
14 - TRBD2 TRBJ2-5 TRBV6-2/TRBV6-3 CASSNGGSQETQYF TGTGCCAGCAGTAACGGGGGGAGCCAAGAGACCCAGTACTTC
15 - TRBD2 TRBJ2-1 TRBV25-1 CASMGRASGNNEQFF TGTGCCAGCATGGGCCGGGCTAGCGGAAACAATGAGCAGTTCTTC